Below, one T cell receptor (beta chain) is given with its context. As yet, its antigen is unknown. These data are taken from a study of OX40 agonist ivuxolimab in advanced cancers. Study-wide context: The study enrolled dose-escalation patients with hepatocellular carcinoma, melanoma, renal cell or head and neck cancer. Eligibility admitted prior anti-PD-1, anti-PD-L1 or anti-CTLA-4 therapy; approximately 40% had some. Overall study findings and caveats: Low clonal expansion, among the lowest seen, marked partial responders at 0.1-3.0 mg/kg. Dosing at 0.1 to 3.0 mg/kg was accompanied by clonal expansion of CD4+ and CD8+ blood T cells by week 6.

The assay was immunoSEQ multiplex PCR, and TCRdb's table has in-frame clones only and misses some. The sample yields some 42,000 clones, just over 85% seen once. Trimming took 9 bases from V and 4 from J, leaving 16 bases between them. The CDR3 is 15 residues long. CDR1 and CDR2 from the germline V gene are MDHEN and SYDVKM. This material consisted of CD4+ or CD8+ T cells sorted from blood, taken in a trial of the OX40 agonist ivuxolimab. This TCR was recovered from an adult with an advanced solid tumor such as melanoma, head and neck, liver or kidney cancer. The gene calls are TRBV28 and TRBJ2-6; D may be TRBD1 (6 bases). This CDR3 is CASEETGTGANVLTF. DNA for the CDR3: TGTGCCAGTGAAGAGACAGGAACCGGGGCCAACGTCCTGACTTTC.